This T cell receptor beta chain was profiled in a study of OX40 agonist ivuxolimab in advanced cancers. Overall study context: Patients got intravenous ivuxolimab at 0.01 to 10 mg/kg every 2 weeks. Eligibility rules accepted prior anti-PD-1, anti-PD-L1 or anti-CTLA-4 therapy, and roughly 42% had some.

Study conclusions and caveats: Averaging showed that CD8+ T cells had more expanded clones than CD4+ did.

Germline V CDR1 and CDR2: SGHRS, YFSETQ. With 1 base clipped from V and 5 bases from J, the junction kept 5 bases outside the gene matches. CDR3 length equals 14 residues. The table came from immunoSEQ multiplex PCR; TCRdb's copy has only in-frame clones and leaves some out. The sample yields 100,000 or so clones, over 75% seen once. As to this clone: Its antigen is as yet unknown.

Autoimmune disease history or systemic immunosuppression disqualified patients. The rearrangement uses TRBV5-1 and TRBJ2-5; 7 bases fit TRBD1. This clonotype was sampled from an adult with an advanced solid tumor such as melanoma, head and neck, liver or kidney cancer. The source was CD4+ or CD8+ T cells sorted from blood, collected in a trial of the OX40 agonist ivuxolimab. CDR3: CASSLTGVLETQYF. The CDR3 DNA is TGCGCCAGCAGCTTGACAGGGGTCCTTGAGACCCAGTACTTC.